Listed below are T cell receptor beta chains from one sample, sequenced in a study of blood T cell repertoires in COVID-19. Measured with immunoSEQ multiplex PCR; TCRdb has only the in-frame clones, and not every one. The sample consists of fewer than 200,000 clones, 70% to 90% of them appearing once. The source material was peripheral blood. The receptors come from a woman aged 55 to 70 with COVID-19, enrolled during active disease. Each CDR3 is given with its conserved first and last residue. D genes are given only for firm matches. Some rows have no size entry. The others give once, few or many, or a class for an expanded clone.

V: TRBV7-2
D: TRBD1
size: NA
J: TRBJ1-2
DNA: TGTGCCAGCAGCTTAATCGCGACTCGGACAGGGACTGGCTACACCTTC
CDR3: CASSLIATRTGTGYTF

V: TRBV5-1
D: TRBD1
size: NA
J: TRBJ1-3
DNA: TGCGCCAGCAAGGGACAGTACTCTGGAAACACCATATATTTT
CDR3: CASKGQYSGNTIYF

V: TRBV9
D: TRBD2
size: few
J: TRBJ2-1
DNA: TGTGCCAGCAGCGGGCTGACTTCCGCGGGGGGTGAGCAGTTCTTC
CDR3: CASSGLTSAGGEQFF

V: TRBV7-8
D: TRBD1
size: NA
J: TRBJ1-1
DNA: TGTGCCAGCAGCTTATATGAGGGGGCAGCTTTCTTT
CDR3: CASSLYEGAAFF

V: TRBV27
D: NA
size: few
J: TRBJ2-1
DNA: TGTGCCAGCAGTTTAGGCTGGGGCGAGCGGGATGAGCAGTTCTTC
CDR3: CASSLGWGERDEQFF

V: TRBV15
D: TRBD1
size: NA
J: TRBJ1-5
DNA: TGTGCCACCAGCCCCGGGCCGGGACAGGGGAATCAGCCCCAGCATTTT
CDR3: CATSPGPGQGNQPQHF

V: TRBV18
D: NA
size: once
J: TRBJ1-1
DNA: TGTGCCAGCTCACCCGAGGGTAACACTGAAGCTTTCTTT
CDR3: CASSPEGNTEAFF

V: TRBV5-8
D: NA
size: NA
J: TRBJ2-1
DNA: TGTGCCAGCAGCTTGGTAGGGTTGTCCTGGGGAGGCAATGAGCAGTTCTTC
CDR3: CASSLVGLSWGGNEQFF

V: TRBV3-1/TRBV3-2
D: NA
size: NA
J: TRBJ1-1
DNA: TGTGCCAGCAGCCCAACAGCTTTGAACACTGAAGCTTTCTTT
CDR3: CASSPTALNTEAFF

V: TRBV6-6
D: TRBD1
size: NA
J: TRBJ2-3
DNA: TGTGCCAGTGGGGAAAGGACAGGGAGCGCAGATACGCAGTATTTT
CDR3: CASGERTGSADTQYF

V: TRBV6-1
D: NA
size: NA
J: TRBJ1-5
DNA: TGTGCCAGCAGTGAACAGGGGCACAATCAGCCCCAGCATTTT
CDR3: CASSEQGHNQPQHF

V: TRBV11-1
D: NA
size: few
J: TRBJ2-1
DNA: TGTGCCAGCAGCTCCCTCTCGGATGAGCAGTTCTTC
CDR3: CASSSLSDEQFF

V: TRBV5-6
D: TRBD1
size: NA
J: TRBJ1-5
DNA: TGTGCCAGCAGCTTTGGACAGGGTCATCAGCCCCAGCATTTT
CDR3: CASSFGQGHQPQHF

V: TRBV19
D: NA
size: NA
J: TRBJ1-5
DNA: TGTGCCAGTAGTGTTTTACAGGGTATGGGCGAGCAGCCCCAGCATTTT
CDR3: CASSVLQGMGEQPQHF

V: TRBV12-3/TRBV12-4
D: NA
size: NA
J: TRBJ1-1
DNA: TGTGCCAGCTGTTTCCAGTTGAACACTGAAGCTTTCTTT
CDR3: CASCFQLNTEAFF

V: TRBV2
D: NA
size: NA
J: TRBJ2-1
DNA: TGTGCCAGCAGCGTACAAGCGAACAATGAGCAGTTCTTC
CDR3: CASSVQANNEQFF

V: TRBV29-1
D: TRBD1
size: once
J: TRBJ1-5
DNA: TGCAGCGTAGGGGACAGGGTAACGCCCCAGCATTTT
CDR3: CSVGDRVTPQHF

V: TRBV11-2
D: TRBD1
size: NA
J: TRBJ1-2
DNA: TGTGCCAGCAGCTCGGACAGGGTTCGCGGCTACACCTTC
CDR3: CASSSDRVRGYTF

V: TRBV9
D: NA
size: NA
J: TRBJ1-3
DNA: TGTGCCAGCAGCGTAGCCTGGGGGACAACAGAGAACACCATATATTTT
CDR3: CASSVAWGTTENTIYF

V: TRBV2
D: NA
size: once
J: TRBJ1-5
DNA: TGTGCCAGCAGTGAAATAGGGCGGGGCAATCAGCCCCAGCATTTT
CDR3: CASSEIGRGNQPQHF

V: TRBV4-1
D: NA
size: once
J: TRBJ1-2
DNA: TGCGCCAGCAGCCAAGAAGTGAGGAATGGCTACACCTTC
CDR3: CASSQEVRNGYTF

V: TRBV13
D: TRBD1
size: NA
J: TRBJ2-2
DNA: TGTGCCAGCAGCCCAACGGGACAGGGGGCTACCGGGGAGCTGTTTTTT
CDR3: CASSPTGQGATGELFF

V: TRBV4-2
D: NA
size: NA
J: TRBJ1-5
DNA: TGTGCCAGCAGCCAAGATAGGCAGCGGCCTGTTTTT
CDR3: CASSQDRQRPVF

V: TRBV18
D: NA
size: NA
J: TRBJ1-1
DNA: TGTGCCAGCTCACCACTGGGGGGAACGGACACTGAAGCTTTCTTT
CDR3: CASSPLGGTDTEAFF

V: TRBV19
D: NA
size: NA
J: TRBJ2-5
DNA: TGTGCCAGTAGTATAGATCGCGGGGAGACCCAGTACTTC
CDR3: CASSIDRGETQYF

V: TRBV6-5
D: TRBD1
size: NA
J: TRBJ1-1
DNA: TGTGCCAGCAGCGGACAGGGGATGAACACTGAAGCTTTCTTT
CDR3: CASSGQGMNTEAFF

V: TRBV3-1/TRBV3-2
D: TRBD1
size: NA
J: TRBJ1-1
DNA: TGTGCCAGCAGCCAACGGACAGGGCACACTGAAGCTTTCTTT
CDR3: CASSQRTGHTEAFF

V: TRBV6-1
D: NA
size: NA
J: TRBJ1-2
DNA: TGTGCCAGCAGTGAAGCGCAGGACTATGGCTACACCTTC
CDR3: CASSEAQDYGYTF

V: TRBV9
D: NA
size: NA
J: TRBJ2-1
DNA: TGTGCCAGCAGCAGGGGGACCAGCCCTTCTAATGAGCAGTTCTTC
CDR3: CASSRGTSPSNEQFF

V: TRBV28
D: TRBD1
size: NA
J: TRBJ1-2
DNA: TGTGCCAGCACAAGGACAGGGGGAATCGACGGCTATGGCTACACCTTC
CDR3: CASTRTGGIDGYGYTF

V: TRBV4-2
D: TRBD1
size: NA
J: TRBJ1-4
DNA: TGTGCCAGCAGCCAAGATCGGGGAGGAGGGGACAGGGGCAATGAAAAACTGTTTTTT
CDR3: CASSQDRGGGDRGNEKLFF

V: TRBV10-2
D: NA
size: NA
J: TRBJ1-5
DNA: TGCGCCAGCAGTGGAGACAAGAATCAGCCCCAGCATTTT
CDR3: CASSGDKNQPQHF

V: TRBV19
D: NA
size: NA
J: TRBJ2-6
DNA: TGTGCCAGTAGTATCCAGGCAGACTCTGGGGCCAACGTCCTGACTTTC
CDR3: CASSIQADSGANVLTF

V: TRBV29-1
D: NA
size: NA
J: TRBJ2-1
DNA: TGCAGCGTTGAATGGTTAGCGGTTTTGAGCTCCTACAATGAGCAGTTCTTC
CDR3: CSVEWLAVLSSYNEQFF

V: TRBV5-1
D: TRBD2
size: NA
J: TRBJ2-1
DNA: TGCGCCAGCAGCTTGCAGGCTAGCGGGAACTACAATGAGCAGTTCTTC
CDR3: CASSLQASGNYNEQFF

V: TRBV15
D: TRBD1
size: NA
J: TRBJ2-3
DNA: TGTGCCACCAGCAGCCCAGGGGGCGCGAGGAGAACAGATACGCAGTATTTT
CDR3: CATSSPGGARRTDTQYF

V: TRBV5-1
D: TRBD1
size: NA
J: TRBJ1-6
DNA: TGCGCCAGCAGCCCTCATACAGGGGGCCAATCACCCCTCCACTTT
CDR3: CASSPHTGGQSPLHF

V: TRBV19
D: NA
size: NA
J: TRBJ1-5
DNA: TGTGCCAGTAGTATAGAGTCACTTAGCAATCAGCCCCAGCATTTT
CDR3: CASSIESLSNQPQHF

V: TRBV7-3
D: TRBD2
size: NA
J: TRBJ2-1
DNA: TGTGCCAGCAGCTTAAGCCCGCTAGCGGGGGGGCTACGGAATGAGCAGTTCTTC
CDR3: CASSLSPLAGGLRNEQFF

V: TRBV20-1
D: NA
size: once
J: TRBJ2-7
DNA: TGCAGTGCTAGGGGGACTGACGAGCAGTACTTC
CDR3: CSARGTDEQYF

V: TRBV24-1
D: NA
size: NA
J: TRBJ1-2
DNA: TGTGCCACCAGTGACCCCGCGGGGGGAAACTATGGCTACACCTTC
CDR3: CATSDPAGGNYGYTF

V: TRBV6-5
D: TRBD1
size: few
J: TRBJ2-1
DNA: TGTGCCAGTCAGGGGAGATGGGACAGTGAGCAGTTCTTC
CDR3: CASQGRWDSEQFF

V: TRBV10-3
D: NA
size: NA
J: TRBJ2-2
DNA: TGTGCCATCAGGAAGACAGACACCGGGGAGCTGTTTTTT
CDR3: CAIRKTDTGELFF

V: TRBV2
D: NA
size: NA
J: TRBJ1-1
DNA: TGTGCCAGCAGTGTGCAGGGTTTAAACACTGAAGCTTTCTTT
CDR3: CASSVQGLNTEAFF

V: TRBV7-9
D: NA
size: NA
J: TRBJ1-5
DNA: TGTGCCAGCAGCTTAACGGCCGGGATTAGCAATCAGCCCCAGCATTTT
CDR3: CASSLTAGISNQPQHF

V: TRBV28
D: NA
size: NA
J: TRBJ1-1
DNA: TGTGCCAGCAGTGTTCGGCCACAGGTCGTAGCTTTCTTT
CDR3: CASSVRPQVVAFF

V: TRBV6-4
D: NA
size: NA
J: TRBJ1-2
DNA: TGTGCCAGCAGTGACTCTATCTATGGCTACACCTTC
CDR3: CASSDSIYGYTF

V: TRBV10-1
D: TRBD1
size: few
J: TRBJ1-1
DNA: TGCGCCAGCAGTGAAGCTCGGACAGGGGACACTGAAGCTTTCTTT
CDR3: CASSEARTGDTEAFF

V: TRBV5-1
D: TRBD1
size: NA
J: TRBJ2-3
DNA: TGCGCCAGCAGCCCCGGGACAGGGGACCACACAGATACGCAGTATTTT
CDR3: CASSPGTGDHTDTQYF

V: TRBV5-1
D: NA
size: NA
J: TRBJ1-1
DNA: TGCGCCAGCAGCTACTACCGGGACACTCGCCGGACTGAAGCTTTCTTT
CDR3: CASSYYRDTRRTEAFF